The TCR beta chain described here comes from a study of blood T cell repertoires in COVID-19. About the study: T cells, B-cell-depleted T cells, or PBMCs provided the cDNA or gDNA that served as material.

Profiling relied on immunoSEQ multiplex PCR, and the TCRdb table lists in-frame clones only, not all of them. The sample lists approximately 170,000 clones, about nine tenths occurring once. The sequenced sample was peripheral blood. This receptor was taken from a man between 60 and 70 years old with acute or convalescent COVID-19.

The CDR3 bases are TGCGCCAGCAGCCCAGGGACAGGGAATGAAAAACTGTTTTTT. Protein product: CASSPGTGNEKLFF. The V and J genes are TRBV4-3 and TRBJ1-4, with 9 bases that match TRBD1. Per the germline V gene, CDR1 is LGHNA and CDR2 is YSLEER. CDR3 length: 14 residues. The V and J ends lost 4 bases and 5 bases, in that order; junction bases with no gene match: 2.